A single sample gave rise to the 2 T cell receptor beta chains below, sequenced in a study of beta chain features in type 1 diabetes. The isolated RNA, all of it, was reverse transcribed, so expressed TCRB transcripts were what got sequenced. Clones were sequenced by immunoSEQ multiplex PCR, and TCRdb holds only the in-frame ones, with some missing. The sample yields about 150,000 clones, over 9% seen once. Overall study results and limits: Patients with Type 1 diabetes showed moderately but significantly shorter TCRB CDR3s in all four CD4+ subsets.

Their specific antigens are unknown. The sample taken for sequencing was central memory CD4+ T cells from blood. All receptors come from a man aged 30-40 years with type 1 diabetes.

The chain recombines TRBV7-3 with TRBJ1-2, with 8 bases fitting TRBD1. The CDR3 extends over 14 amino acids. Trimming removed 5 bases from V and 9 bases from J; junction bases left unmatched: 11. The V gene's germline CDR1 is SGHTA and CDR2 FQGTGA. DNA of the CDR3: TGTGCCAGCAGCCTGGGAGGACAGGGACAGAGCTACACCTTC. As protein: CASSLGGQGQSYTF. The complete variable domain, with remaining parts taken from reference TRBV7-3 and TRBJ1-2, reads GAGVSQTPSNKVTEKGKYVELRCDPISGHTALYWYRQSLGQGPEFLIYFQGTGAADDSGLPNDRFFAVRPEGSVSTLKIQRTERGDSAVYLCASSLGGQGQSYTFGSGTRLTVV.

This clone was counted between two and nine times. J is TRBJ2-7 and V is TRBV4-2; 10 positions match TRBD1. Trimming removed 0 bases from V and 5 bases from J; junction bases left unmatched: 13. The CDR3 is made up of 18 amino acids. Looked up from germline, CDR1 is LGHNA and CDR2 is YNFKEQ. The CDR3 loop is CASSQDDYARDRGHEQYF. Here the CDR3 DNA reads TGTGCCAGCAGCCAAGATGACTATGCTCGGGACAGGGGCCACGAGCAGTACTTC.